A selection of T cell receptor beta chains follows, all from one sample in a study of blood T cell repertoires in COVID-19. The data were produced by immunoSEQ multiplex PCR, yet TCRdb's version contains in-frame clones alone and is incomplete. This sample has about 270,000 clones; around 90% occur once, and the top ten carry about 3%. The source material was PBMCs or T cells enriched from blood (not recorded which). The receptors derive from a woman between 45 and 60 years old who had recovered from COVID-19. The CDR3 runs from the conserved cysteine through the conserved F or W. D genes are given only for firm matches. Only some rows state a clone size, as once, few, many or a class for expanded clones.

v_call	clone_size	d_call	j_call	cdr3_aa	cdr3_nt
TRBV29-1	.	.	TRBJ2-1	CSVGALTGSSYNEQFF	TGCAGCGTTGGAGCCCTGACTGGGAGCTCCTACAATGAGCAGTTCTTC
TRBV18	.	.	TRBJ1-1	CASSPSMVENTEAFF	TGTGCCAGCTCACCGAGTATGGTAGAGAACACTGAAGCTTTCTTT
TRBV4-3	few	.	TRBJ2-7	CASSQDSRASYEQYF	TGCGCCAGCAGCCAAGATTCGCGGGCCTCCTACGAGCAGTACTTC
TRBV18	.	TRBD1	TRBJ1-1	CASSPDRGRSTEAFF	TGTGCCAGCTCACCAGACAGGGGGAGGTCTACTGAAGCTTTCTTT
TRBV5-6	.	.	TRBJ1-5	CASSLRRLSNQPQHF	TGTGCCAGCAGCTTGAGGCGGTTAAGCAATCAGCCCCAGCATTTT
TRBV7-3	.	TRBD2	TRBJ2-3	CASSGGIAGESTDTQYF	TGTGCCAGCAGCGGGGGTATAGCGGGAGAATCCACAGATACGCAGTATTTT
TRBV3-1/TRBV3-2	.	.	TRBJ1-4	CASSQLGAGVDEKLFF	TGTGCCAGCAGCCAATTGGGGGCAGGCGTCGATGAAAAACTGTTTTTT
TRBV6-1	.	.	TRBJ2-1	CASSEGGSIDEQFF	TGTGCCAGCAGTGAGGGAGGTAGTATCGATGAGCAGTTCTTC
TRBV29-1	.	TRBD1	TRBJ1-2	CSVEPGGNGYTF	TGCAGCGTTGAGCCAGGGGGCAATGGCTACACCTTC
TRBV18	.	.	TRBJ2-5	CASSPPYSQETQYF	TGTGCCAGCTCACCACCCTACAGCCAAGAGACCCAGTACTTC
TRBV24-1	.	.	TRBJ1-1	CATEAGPTNTEAFF	TGTGCCACCGAAGCGGGACCGACGAACACTGAAGCTTTCTTT
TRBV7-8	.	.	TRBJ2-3	CASSLGGGRADTQYF	TGTGCCAGCAGCCTAGGGGGGGGGAGGGCAGATACGCAGTATTTT
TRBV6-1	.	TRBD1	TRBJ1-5	CASSEASVADRGNQPQHF	TGTGCCAGCAGTGAAGCGTCGGTCGCGGACAGGGGTAATCAGCCCCAGCATTTT
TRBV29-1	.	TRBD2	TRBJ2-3	CSVESPSGRRYTQYF	TGCAGCGTTGAATCTCCTAGCGGGAGGCGGTATACGCAGTATTTT
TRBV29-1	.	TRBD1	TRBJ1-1	CSVNRGRDTEAFF	TGCAGCGTCAACAGGGGGAGGGACACTGAAGCTTTCTTT
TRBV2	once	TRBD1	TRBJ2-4	CASSPGQGARNIQYF	TGTGCCAGCAGTCCCGGACAGGGGGCTCGTAACATTCAGTACTTC
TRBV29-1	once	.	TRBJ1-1	CSVEAGRTEAFF	TGCAGCGTTGAAGCCGGGAGAACTGAAGCTTTCTTT
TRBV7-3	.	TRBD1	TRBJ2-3	CASSLTTGAPNTQYF	TGTGCCAGCAGCTTAACGACAGGGGCGCCAAATACGCAGTATTTT
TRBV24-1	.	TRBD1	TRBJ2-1	CATSDYRQGGEQFF	TGTGCCACCAGTGATTACCGACAGGGCGGTGAGCAGTTCTTC
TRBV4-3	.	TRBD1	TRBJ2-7	CASSQDLVQGSSGLEEQYF	TGCGCCAGCAGCCAAGATCTAGTACAGGGGTCCAGTGGGCTGGAGGAGCAGTACTTC
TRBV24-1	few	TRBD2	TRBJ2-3	CATSGQGLAGGPRDTQYF	TGTGCCACCAGCGGGCAAGGACTAGCGGGAGGGCCGCGAGATACGCAGTATTTT
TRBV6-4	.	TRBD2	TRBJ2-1	CASSDLAGAPYNEQFF	TGTGCCAGCAGTGATCTAGCGGGAGCCCCCTACAATGAGCAGTTCTTC
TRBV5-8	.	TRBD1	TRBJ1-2	CASSGRQGKYGYTF	TGTGCCAGCAGCGGAAGACAGGGCAAATATGGCTACACCTTC
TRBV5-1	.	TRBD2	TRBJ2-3	CASSLMTSYTDTQYF	TGCGCCAGCAGCCTAATGACTAGCTACACAGATACGCAGTATTTT
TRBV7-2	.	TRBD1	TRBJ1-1	CASSALGQMNTEAFF	TGTGCCAGCAGCGCCCTGGGACAGATGAACACTGAAGCTTTCTTT
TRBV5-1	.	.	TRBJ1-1	CASSPRPGGTEAFF	TGCGCCAGCAGCCCACGACCTGGGGGGACTGAAGCTTTCTTT
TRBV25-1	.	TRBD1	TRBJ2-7	CASSDPPQGAGEQYF	TGTGCCAGCAGTGACCCGCCACAGGGGGCAGGGGAGCAGTACTTC
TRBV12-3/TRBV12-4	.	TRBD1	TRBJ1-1	CASSLRGTDEAFF	TGTGCCAGCAGTTTACGGGGGACAGACGAAGCTTTCTTT
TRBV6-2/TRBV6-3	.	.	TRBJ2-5	CASSYSDSQETQYF	TGTGCCAGCAGTTACTCGGACAGCCAAGAGACCCAGTACTTC
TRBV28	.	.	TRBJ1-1	CASSFSVAGEAFF	TGTGCCAGCAGTTTTTCGGTCGCGGGTGAAGCTTTCTTT
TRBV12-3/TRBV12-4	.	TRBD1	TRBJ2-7	CASSDTGGARYF	TGTGCCAGCAGTGATACAGGGGGCGCACGGTACTTC
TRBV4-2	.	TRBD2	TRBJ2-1	CASSQEGQRGISYNEQFF	TGTGCCAGCAGCCAAGAAGGTCAGCGGGGGATCTCCTACAATGAGCAGTTCTTC
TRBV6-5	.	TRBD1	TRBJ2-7	CASRPPGQAYEQYF	TGTGCCAGCAGACCCCCGGGACAGGCCTACGAGCAGTACTTC
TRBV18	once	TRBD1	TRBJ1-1	CASSPPTWMGGQDTEAFF	TGTGCCAGCTCACCACCGACTTGGATGGGAGGACAGGACACTGAAGCTTTCTTT
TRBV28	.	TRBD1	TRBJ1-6	CASSTGTGRNSPLHF	TGTGCCAGCAGTACAGGGACAGGGCGGAATTCACCCCTCCACTTT
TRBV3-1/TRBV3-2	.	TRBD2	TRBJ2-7	CASSQDRLAGDEQYF	TGTGCCAGCAGCCAAGATCGACTAGCGGGAGACGAGCAGTACTTC
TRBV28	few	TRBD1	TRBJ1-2	CASSLDRVYGYTF	TGTGCCAGCAGTCTCGACAGGGTTTATGGCTACACCTTC
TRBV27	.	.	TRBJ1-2	CASSSGSGYTF	TGTGCCAGCAGTTCGGGAAGCGGCTACACCTTC
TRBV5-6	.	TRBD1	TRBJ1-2	CASSLKPDRVKVYTF	TGTGCCAGCAGCTTGAAACCGGACAGGGTGAAGGTCTACACCTTC